This entry concerns a single T cell receptor beta chain. This CDR3 is 14 amino acids long. Germline assignment: CDR1 MNHEY and CDR2 SVGAGI. After removal of 8 bases from V and 5 bases from J, the junction contained 9 bases not matched to a gene. This record belongs to a study of control samples from healthy donors and cancer patients. The repertoire was sequenced with immunoSEQ multiplex PCR; TCRdb's copy has only in-frame clones and lacks some. This table has some 130,000 clones, about 95% appearing once. The clonotype was recovered from a young man in good health. The chain uses TRBV6-5 and TRBJ1-5, with 7 bases that match TRBD1. The sample consisted of blood. This chain's CDR3 is CASSRQGEYQPQHF. The CDR3 bases are TGTGCCAGCTCGAGGCAGGGGGAATATCAGCCCCAGCATTTT.